The entry that follows covers one T cell receptor (beta chain) sequence. Clones were sequenced by immunoSEQ multiplex PCR, and TCRdb holds only the in-frame ones, with some missing. The table shows about 150,000 clones, with approximately 79% occurring only once. Germline CDR1 is KGHDR and CDR2 is SFDVKD. Losses at the gene ends were 7 bases for V and 4 bases for J; bases not matched to a gene: 3. The CDR3 runs 14 residues. This sample stems from a study of blood T cell repertoires in COVID-19. This receptor was identified in a man aged 50 or older who had recovered from COVID-19. V usage is TRBV24-1 and J usage is TRBJ2-2; TRBD1 matches at 9 bases. Sequencing was done on a sample of PBMCs or T cells enriched from blood (not recorded which). CDR3 amino acids: CATSRTGVTGELFF. The CDR3 DNA follows: TGTGCCACCAGCCGGACAGGGGTCACCGGGGAGCTGTTTTTT.